The sequence of this TCR beta chain was determined in a study of response to subunit inactivated influenza vaccine. Study-wide results and caveats: It was the authors' suggestion that each seasonal influenza vaccination recruits few new T cells.

MiXCR was run by TCRdb on the RT-PCR reads, yielding one entry per CDR3 protein. The sample yields just over 300,000 distinct CDR3 sequences, 21% seen once. For this clonotype: Its specificity is unknown.

Trimming shortened V by 2 bases and J by 0 bases, and 13 bases separated the two germline ends. The CDR3 contains 17 residues. Germline V gene data show CDR1 as SGHVS and CDR2 as FQNEAQ. This sequence was found in a man between 50 and 69 years old who received an inactivated influenza vaccine. Here the sequenced sample was PBMCs from blood, taken approximately 20 months after vaccination. The chain carries TRBV7-8 and TRBJ1-4; D is uncertain. CDR3 protein: CASSLSVAGSTNEKLFF. CDR3 coding DNA: TGTGCCAGCAGCTTATCTGTAGCCGGATCAACTAATGAAAAACTGTTTTTT.